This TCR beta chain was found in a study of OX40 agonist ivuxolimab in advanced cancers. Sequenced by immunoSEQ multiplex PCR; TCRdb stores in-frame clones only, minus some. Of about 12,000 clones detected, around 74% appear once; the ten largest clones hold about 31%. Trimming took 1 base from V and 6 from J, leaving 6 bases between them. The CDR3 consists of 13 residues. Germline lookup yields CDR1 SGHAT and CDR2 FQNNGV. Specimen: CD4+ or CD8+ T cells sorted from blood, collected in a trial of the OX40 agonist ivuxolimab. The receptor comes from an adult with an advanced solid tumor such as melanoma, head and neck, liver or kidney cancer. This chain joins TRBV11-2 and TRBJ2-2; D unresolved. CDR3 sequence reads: CASSLGAAGELFF. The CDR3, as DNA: TGTGCCAGCAGCTTAGGGGCTGCCGGGGAGCTGTTTTTT.